Listed below are T cell receptor beta chains from one sample, sequenced in a study of early stage breast cancer tumors. TCRdb keeps only in-frame clones here, not all; method: immunoSEQ multiplex PCR. The sample contains 44,000 or so clones, roughly four fifths of which appear only once. Sequencing used blood. These receptors were taken from a person aged 50-59 years with breast cancer. Each CDR3 is given with its conserved first and last residue. The order of the fields is V gene, J gene, clone size, D gene, CDR3 DNA, CDR3 protein. D genes are given only for firm matches. Rows give clone size only sometimes, using once, few, many, or a class for an expanded clone.

TRBV5-1,TRBJ2-6,.,.,TGCGCCAGCAGCTACCTGGCAGGACCCGGGGCCAACGTCCTGACTTTC,CASSYLAGPGANVLTF
TRBV7-7,TRBJ2-5,once,.,TGTGCTAGCAGCCGGGCCCTTGGGGAGACCCAGTACTTC,CASSRALGETQYF
TRBV7-9,TRBJ2-3,.,.,TGTGCCAGCAGTCTTCAGGGGGATACGCAGTATTTT,CASSLQGDTQYF
TRBV28,TRBJ1-2,.,.,TGTGCCAGCAGTTTTATTGGCCGGGGTGGCTACACCTTC,CASSFIGRGGYTF
TRBV28,TRBJ1-5,.,.,TGTGCCAGCAGTCCTGAACCCTGGGATCAGCCCCAGCATTTT,CASSPEPWDQPQHF
TRBV19,TRBJ1-5,.,.,TGTGCCAGTAGTATTGCAGTTTCACAGCCCCAGCATTTT,CASSIAVSQPQHF
TRBV11-1,TRBJ2-1,.,.,TGTGCCAGCAGCTTAGCCCCTGTTAGGGTGGGGTACAATGAGCAGTTCTTC,CASSLAPVRVGYNEQFF
TRBV30,TRBJ2-3,.,TRBD2,TGTGCCTGCTCAATGGGACTAGCGGGAGGGTTCGAGGATGATACGCAGTATTTT,CACSMGLAGGFEDDTQYF
TRBV5-6,TRBJ2-3,.,.,TGTGCCAGCAGCTTGGGTCCGACGGGAGCCCGCACAGATACGCAGTATTTT,CASSLGPTGARTDTQYF
TRBV19,TRBJ2-3,.,.,TGTGCCAGTAGCCATAGGGGGGGGACAGCTAGCACAGATACGCAGTATTTT,CASSHRGGTASTDTQYF
TRBV4-3,TRBJ2-7,.,TRBD1,TGCGCCAGCAGCCAATCGGACAGGGGAAACTACGAGCAGTACTTC,CASSQSDRGNYEQYF
TRBV4-3,TRBJ2-5,.,TRBD2,TGCGCCAGCAGCCAAGATTTTCTAGCGGGAGAAGAGACCCAGTACTTC,CASSQDFLAGEETQYF
TRBV6-1,TRBJ2-3,once,TRBD2,TGTGCCAGCCGAAGACTAGCCCCCACAGATACGCAGTATTTT,CASRRLAPTDTQYF
TRBV7-2,TRBJ2-2,.,TRBD2,TGTGCCAGCAGCTTAGAAGCTAGCGGGGGGCTCACCGGGGAGCTGTTTTTT,CASSLEASGGLTGELFF
TRBV7-2,TRBJ2-1,few,.,TGTGCCAGCAGCCCCCAAGGAGGTGGGAGGATCTCCTACAATGAGCAGTTCTTC,CASSPQGGGRISYNEQFF